This TCR beta chain stems from a study of T cells in tumors after PD-1 blockade. Study context: Prior checkpoint blockade, systemic immunosuppressant use, or anti-cancer therapy within 4 weeks excluded patients. On average, peripheral blood gave around 110,000 TCR templates and under 40,000 unique clonotypes. Treatment was either pembrolizumab 200 mg every 3 weeks or cemiplimab 350 mg every 2 weeks. A subset received ongoing vismodegib 150 mg daily alongside anti-PD-1 therapy.

V lost 3 bases to trimming and J lost 0 bases, with 6 bases between them. The CDR3 is 14 amino acids. Germline V gene lookup returns CDR1 LNHDA and CDR2 SQIVND (reference sequence). Clones were read by immunoSEQ multiplex PCR, and TCRdb kept only the in-frame ones, dropping some. The sample has tens of thousands of clones; approximately 80% are singletons. The chain links TRBV19 to TRBJ2-1; D ambiguous. The sample consisted of PBMCs, taken before anti-PD-1 therapy. The receptor's source is a human donor with advanced basal cell or squamous cell carcinoma (not recorded which). CDR3 region: CASSISASYNEQFF. The CDR3 coding sequence is TGTGCCAGTAGTATTAGTGCCTCCTACAATGAGCAGTTCTTC.